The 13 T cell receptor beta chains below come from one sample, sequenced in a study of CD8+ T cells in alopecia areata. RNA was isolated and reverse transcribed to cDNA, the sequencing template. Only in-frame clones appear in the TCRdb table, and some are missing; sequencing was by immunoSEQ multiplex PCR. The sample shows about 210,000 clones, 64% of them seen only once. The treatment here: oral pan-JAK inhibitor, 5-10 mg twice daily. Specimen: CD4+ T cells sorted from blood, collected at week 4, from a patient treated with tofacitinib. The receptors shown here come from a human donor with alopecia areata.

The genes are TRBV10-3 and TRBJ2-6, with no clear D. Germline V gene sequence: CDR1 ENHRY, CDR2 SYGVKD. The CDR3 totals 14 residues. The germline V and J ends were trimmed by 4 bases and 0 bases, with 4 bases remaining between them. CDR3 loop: CAISGDSGANVLTF. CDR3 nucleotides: TGTGCCATCAGTGGGGACTCTGGGGCCAACGTCCTGACTTTC.

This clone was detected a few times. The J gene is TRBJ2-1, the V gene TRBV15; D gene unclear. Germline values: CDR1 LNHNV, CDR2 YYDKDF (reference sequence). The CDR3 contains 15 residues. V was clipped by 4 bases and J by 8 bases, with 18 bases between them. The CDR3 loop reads CATSTGPRMTDEQFF. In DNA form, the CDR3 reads TGTGCCACCAGCACCGGACCTCGCATGACCGATGAGCAGTTCTTC. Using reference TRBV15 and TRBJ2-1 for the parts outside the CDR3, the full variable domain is DAMVIQNPRYQVTQFGKPVTLSCSQTLNHNVMYWYQQKSSQAPKLLFHYYDKDFNNEADTPDNFQSRRPNTSFCFLDIRSPGLGDTAMYLCATSTGPRMTDEQFFGPGTRLTVL.

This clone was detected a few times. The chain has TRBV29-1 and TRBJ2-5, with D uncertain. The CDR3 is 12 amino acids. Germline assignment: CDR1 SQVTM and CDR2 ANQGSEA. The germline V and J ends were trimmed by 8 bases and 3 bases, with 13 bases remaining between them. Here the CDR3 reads CSSSVGKETQYF. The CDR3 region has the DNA TGCAGCTCCTCGGTTGGTAAAGAGACCCAGTACTTC.

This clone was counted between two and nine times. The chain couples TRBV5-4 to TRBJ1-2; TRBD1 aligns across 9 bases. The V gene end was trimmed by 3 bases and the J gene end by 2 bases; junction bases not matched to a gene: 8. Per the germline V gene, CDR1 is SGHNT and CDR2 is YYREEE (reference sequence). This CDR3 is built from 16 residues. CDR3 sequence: CASSSPGTGRNYGYTF. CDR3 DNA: TGTGCCAGCAGCTCTCCCGGGACAGGGAGGAACTATGGCTACACCTTC.

The CDR3 sequence: CASKSGQGNSPLHF. For the CDR3, the DNA is TGTGCCAGCAAGTCCGGACAGGGGAATTCACCCCTCCACTTT. V usage is TRBV6-5 and J usage is TRBJ1-6; 9 bases line up with TRBD1. This CDR3 contains 14 residues. Germline CDR1 reads MNHEY; CDR2 reads SVGAGI. Trimming at V came to 7 bases and at J to 7 bases, leaving 5 bases not matched to a gene.

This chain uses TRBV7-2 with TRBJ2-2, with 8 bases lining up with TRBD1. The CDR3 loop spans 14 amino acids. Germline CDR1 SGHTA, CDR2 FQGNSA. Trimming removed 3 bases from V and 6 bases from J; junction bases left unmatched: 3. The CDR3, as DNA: TGTGCCAGCAGCTTGGCAGGGGGCGCCGGGGAGCTGTTTTTT. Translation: CASSLAGGAGELFF. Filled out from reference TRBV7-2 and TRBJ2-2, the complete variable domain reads GAGVSQSPSNKVTEKGKDVELRCDPISGHTALYWYRQSLGQGLEFLIYFQGNSAPDKSGLPSDRFSAERTGGSVSTLTIQRTQQEDSAVYLCASSLAGGAGELFFGEGSRLTVL.

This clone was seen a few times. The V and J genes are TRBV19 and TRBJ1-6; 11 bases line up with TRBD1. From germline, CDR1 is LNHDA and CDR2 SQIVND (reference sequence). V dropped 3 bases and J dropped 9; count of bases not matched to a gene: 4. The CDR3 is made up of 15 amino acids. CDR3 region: CASSIVGTGGSPLHF. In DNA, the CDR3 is TGTGCCAGTAGTATCGTCGGGACAGGGGGTTCACCCCTCCACTTT.

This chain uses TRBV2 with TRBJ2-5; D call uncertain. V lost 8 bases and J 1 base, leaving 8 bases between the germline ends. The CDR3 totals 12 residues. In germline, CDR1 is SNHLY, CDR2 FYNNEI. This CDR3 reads CASGYVQETQYF. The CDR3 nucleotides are TGTGCCAGCGGGTACGTCCAAGAGACCCAGTACTTC. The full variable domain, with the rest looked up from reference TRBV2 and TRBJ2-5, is EPEVTQTPSHQVTQMGQEVILRCVPISNHLYFYWYRQILGQKVEFLVSFYNNEISEKSEIFDDQFSVERPDGSNFTLKIRSTKLEDSAMYFCASGYVQETQYFGPGTRLLVL.

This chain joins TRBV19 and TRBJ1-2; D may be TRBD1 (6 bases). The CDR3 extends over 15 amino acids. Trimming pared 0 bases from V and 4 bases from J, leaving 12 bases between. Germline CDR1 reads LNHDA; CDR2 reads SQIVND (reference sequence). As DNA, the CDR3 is TGTGCCAGTAGTATAGAACCAACAGGGAGCTATGGCTACACCTTC. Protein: CASSIEPTGSYGYTF. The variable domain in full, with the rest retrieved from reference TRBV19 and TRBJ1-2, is DGGITQSPKYLFRKEGQNVTLSCEQNLNHDAMYWYRQDPGQGLRLIYYSQIVNDFQKGDIAEGYSVSREKKESFPLTVTSAQKNPTAFYLCASSIEPTGSYGYTFGSGTRLTVV.

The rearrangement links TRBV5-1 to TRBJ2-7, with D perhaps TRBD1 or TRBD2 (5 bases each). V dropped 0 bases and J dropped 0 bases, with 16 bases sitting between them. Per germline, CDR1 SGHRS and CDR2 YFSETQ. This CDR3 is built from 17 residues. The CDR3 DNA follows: TGCGCCAGCAGCTTGGAGGCTTGGGGGATCAGCTCCTACGAGCAGTACTTC. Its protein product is CASSLEAWGISSYEQYF.

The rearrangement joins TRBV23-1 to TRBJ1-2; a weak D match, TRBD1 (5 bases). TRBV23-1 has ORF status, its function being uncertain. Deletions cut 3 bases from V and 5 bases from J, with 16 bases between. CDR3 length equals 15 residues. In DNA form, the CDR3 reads TGCGCCAGCAGTCACTATCGGGGGATGTGGTATGGCTACACCTTC. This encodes CASSHYRGMWYGYTF.

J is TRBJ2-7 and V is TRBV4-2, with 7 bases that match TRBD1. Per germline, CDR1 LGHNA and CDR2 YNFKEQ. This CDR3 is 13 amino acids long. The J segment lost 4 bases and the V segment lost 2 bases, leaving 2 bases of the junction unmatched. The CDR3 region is CASSQRGQYEQYF. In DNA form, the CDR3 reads TGTGCCAGCAGCCAAAGGGGGCAGTACGAGCAGTACTTC.

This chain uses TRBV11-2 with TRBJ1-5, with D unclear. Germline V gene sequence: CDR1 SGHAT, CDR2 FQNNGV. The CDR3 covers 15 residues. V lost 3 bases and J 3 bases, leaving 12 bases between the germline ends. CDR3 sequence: CASSFVGGYNQPQHF. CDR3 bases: TGTGCCAGCAGCTTTGTAGGAGGATACAATCAGCCCCAGCATTTT. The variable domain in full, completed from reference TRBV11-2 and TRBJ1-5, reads EAGVAQSPRYKIIEKRQSVAFWCNPISGHATLYWYQQILGQGPKLLIQFQNNGVVDDSQLPKDRFSAERLKGVDSTLKIQPAKLEDSAVYLCASSFVGGYNQPQHFGDGTRLSIL.